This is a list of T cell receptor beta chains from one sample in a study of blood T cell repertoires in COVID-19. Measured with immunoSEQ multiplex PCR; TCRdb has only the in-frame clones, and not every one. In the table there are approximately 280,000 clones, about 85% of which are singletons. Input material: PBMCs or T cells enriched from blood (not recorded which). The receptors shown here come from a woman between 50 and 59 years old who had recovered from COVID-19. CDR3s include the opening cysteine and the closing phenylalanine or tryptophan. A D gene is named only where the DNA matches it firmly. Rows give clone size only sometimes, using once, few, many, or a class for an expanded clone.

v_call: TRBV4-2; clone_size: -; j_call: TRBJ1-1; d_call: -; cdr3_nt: TGTGCCAGCAGCCAAGATCGGGGGGGTGAAGCTTTCTTT; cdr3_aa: CASSQDRGGEAFF
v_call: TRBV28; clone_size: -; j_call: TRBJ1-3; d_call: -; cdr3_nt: TGTGCCAGCATGGGCGGGGGCTCATCGGGAAACACCATATATTTT; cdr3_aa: CASMGGGSSGNTIYF
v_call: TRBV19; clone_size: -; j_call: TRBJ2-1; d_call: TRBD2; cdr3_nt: TGTGCCAGTAGTATATTAGCGGGCCACCCCTACAATGAGCAGTTCTTC; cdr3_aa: CASSILAGHPYNEQFF
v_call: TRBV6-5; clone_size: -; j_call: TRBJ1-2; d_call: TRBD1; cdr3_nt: TGTGCCAGCAGTAGGACGACAGGGGATGGCTACACCTTC; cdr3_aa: CASSRTTGDGYTF
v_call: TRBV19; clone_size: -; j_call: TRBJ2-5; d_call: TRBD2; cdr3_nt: TGTGCCAGTAGTATTGTAGCGGGGTCAGAGACCCAGTACTTC; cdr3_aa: CASSIVAGSETQYF
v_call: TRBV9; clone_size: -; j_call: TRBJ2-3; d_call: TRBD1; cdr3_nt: TGTGCCAGCAGCGGGGGACAGGGGGCGAGGACAGATACGCAGTATTTT; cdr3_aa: CASSGGQGARTDTQYF
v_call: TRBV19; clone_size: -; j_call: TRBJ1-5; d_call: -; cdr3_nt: TGTGCCAGTATTCCGGGACCCGGGGGTCACTATAGCAATCAGCCCCAGCATTTT; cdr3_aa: CASIPGPGGHYSNQPQHF
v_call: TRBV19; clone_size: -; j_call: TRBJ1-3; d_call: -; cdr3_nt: TGTGCCAGTAGGAGTGATACAGTCGCACTCTCTGGAAACACCATATATTTT; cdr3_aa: CASRSDTVALSGNTIYF
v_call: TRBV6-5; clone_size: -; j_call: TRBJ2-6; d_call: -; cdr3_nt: TGTGCCAGCAGTAAACAGGGATCTGGGGCCAACGTCCTGACTTTC; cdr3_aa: CASSKQGSGANVLTF
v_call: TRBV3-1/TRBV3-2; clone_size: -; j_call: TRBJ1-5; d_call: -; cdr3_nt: TGTGCCAGCAGCCAAGTTCCCGGGGAGCCCCAGCATTTT; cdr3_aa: CASSQVPGEPQHF
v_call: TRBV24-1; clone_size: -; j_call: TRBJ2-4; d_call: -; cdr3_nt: TGTGCCACCAGTGATTCTCGGGCCCCGGGCGGGATTCAGTACTTC; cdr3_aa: CATSDSRAPGGIQYF
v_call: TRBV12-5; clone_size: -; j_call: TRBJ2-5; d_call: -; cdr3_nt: TGTGCTAGTGGTTTGGTAAACTCAGGCCTCCAAGAGACCCAGTACTTC; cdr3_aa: CASGLVNSGLQETQYF
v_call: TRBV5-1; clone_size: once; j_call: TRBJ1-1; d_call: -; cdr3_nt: TGCGCCAGCAGCTTGGCCTTCGACACTGAAGCTTTCTTT; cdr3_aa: CASSLAFDTEAFF
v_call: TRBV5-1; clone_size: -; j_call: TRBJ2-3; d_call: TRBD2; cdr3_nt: TGCGCCAGCAGCTTGGTGGCGGGGGCAGATACGCAGTATTTT; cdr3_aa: CASSLVAGADTQYF
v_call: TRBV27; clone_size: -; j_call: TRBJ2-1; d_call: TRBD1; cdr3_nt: TGTGCCAGCAGTCAGATTGGCACCGGGACAGGGAATTGGAATGAGCAGTTCTTC; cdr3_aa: CASSQIGTGTGNWNEQFF
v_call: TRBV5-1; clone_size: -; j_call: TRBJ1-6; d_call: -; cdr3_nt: TGCGCCAGCAGCTTGCAGGGAGGCAATTCACCCCTCCACTTT; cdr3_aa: CASSLQGGNSPLHF
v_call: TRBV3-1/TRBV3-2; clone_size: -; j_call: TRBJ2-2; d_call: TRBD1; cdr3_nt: TGTGCCAGCAGCCTCCTCCGGGACAGCTACACCGGGGAGCTGTTTTTT; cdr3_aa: CASSLLRDSYTGELFF
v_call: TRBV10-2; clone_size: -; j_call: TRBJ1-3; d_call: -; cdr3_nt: TGCGCCAGCAAAGGGAGCTCTGGAAACACCATATATTTT; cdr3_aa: CASKGSSGNTIYF
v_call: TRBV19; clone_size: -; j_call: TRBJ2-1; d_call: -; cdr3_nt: TGTGCCAGTAGCCGGGACACCTCCAATGAGCAGTTCTTC; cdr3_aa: CASSRDTSNEQFF
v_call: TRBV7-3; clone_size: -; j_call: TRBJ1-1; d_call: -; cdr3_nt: TGTGCCAGCAGCCCTATGGGGAGGAACACTGAAGCTTTCTTT; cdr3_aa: CASSPMGRNTEAFF
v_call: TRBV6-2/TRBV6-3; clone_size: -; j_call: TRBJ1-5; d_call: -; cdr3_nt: TGTGCCAGCAGTTACTCCGGCGGTAATCAGCCCCAGCATTTT; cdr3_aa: CASSYSGGNQPQHF
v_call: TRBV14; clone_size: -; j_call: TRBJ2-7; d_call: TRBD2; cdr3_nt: TGTGCCAGCAGCCAAGTGGTAGCGGGGGAGCAGTACTTC; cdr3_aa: CASSQVVAGEQYF
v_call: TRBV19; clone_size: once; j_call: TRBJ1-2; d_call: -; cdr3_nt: TGTGCCAGTAGTATGGACAGCCAGAACTATGGCTACACCTTC; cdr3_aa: CASSMDSQNYGYTF
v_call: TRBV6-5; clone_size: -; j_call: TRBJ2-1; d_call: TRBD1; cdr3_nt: TGTGCCAGCAGTCGGGACAGCAGATTCAATGAGCAGTTCTTC; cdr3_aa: CASSRDSRFNEQFF
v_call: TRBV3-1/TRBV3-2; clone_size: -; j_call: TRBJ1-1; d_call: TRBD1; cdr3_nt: TGTGCCAGCAGCGCGGGACAGGGGGCGAACACTGAAGCTTTCTTT; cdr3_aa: CASSAGQGANTEAFF
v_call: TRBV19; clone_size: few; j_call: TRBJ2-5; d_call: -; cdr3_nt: TGTGCCAGTAGTATGGGGGCGGGTCAAGAGACCCAGTACTTC; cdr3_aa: CASSMGAGQETQYF
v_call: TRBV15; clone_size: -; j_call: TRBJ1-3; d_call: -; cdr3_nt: TGTGCCACCAGCAGAGATCTCGGGGATTCCGGAAACACCATATATTTT; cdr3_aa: CATSRDLGDSGNTIYF
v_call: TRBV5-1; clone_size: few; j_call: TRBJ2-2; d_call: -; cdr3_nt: -; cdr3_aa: CASSPNPTVFWELFF
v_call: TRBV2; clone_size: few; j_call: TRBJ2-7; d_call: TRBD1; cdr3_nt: TGTGCCAGCAGGGAACGGGACAGATACTACGAGCAGTACTTC; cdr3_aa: CASRERDRYYEQYF
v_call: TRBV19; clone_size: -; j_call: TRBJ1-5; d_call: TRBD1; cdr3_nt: TGTGCCAGTAGTATAGCGCACGGGACAGGGAATTTACAGCCCCAGCATTTT; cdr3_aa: CASSIAHGTGNLQPQHF
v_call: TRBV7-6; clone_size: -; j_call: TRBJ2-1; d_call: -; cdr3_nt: TGTGCCAGCAGCTTAAGTCCGCGGCGGACACATTCTTACAATGAGCAGTTCTTC; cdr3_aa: CASSLSPRRTHSYNEQFF
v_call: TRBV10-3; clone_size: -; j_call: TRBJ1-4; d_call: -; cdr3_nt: TGTGCCACGTCTCCGGGGAGTCAAGATGAAAAACTGTTTTTT; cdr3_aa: CATSPGSQDEKLFF
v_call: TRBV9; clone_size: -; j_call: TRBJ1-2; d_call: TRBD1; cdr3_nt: TGTGCCAGCAGCGTTTGGGACAGGGAAGGCTACACCTTC; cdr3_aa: CASSVWDREGYTF
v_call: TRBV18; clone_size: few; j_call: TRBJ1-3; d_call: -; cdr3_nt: TGTGCCAGCTCACGCCTTCATGAGGGGGATTCTGGAAACACCATATATTTT; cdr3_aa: CASSRLHEGDSGNTIYF